A selection of T cell receptor beta chains follows, all from one sample in a study of T cell responses to AZD1222 COVID-19 vaccine. Clones were sequenced by immunoSEQ multiplex PCR, and TCRdb holds only the in-frame ones, with some missing. This table holds roughly 87,000 clones, about 89% found once. Sequenced here: peripheral blood, sampled 28 days after the second AZD1222 dose. The receptor set was obtained from an adult who received the AZD1222 COVID-19 vaccine. Both conserved end residues are part of each CDR3. A D gene is named only where the DNA matches it firmly. Clone sizes are given selectively: once, few, many, or a class where the clone is expanded.

size,V,J,D,DNA,CDR3
-,TRBV18,TRBJ1-4,-,TGTGCCAGCTCGCCGCTTAGGACAGAGACTGAAAAACTGTTTTTT,CASSPLRTETEKLFF
-,TRBV7-2,TRBJ1-6,-,TGTGCCAGCAGCCCGGGTCCTACGGATTCACCCCTCCACTTT,CASSPGPTDSPLHF
-,TRBV29-1,TRBJ1-2,-,TGCAGCGTTGAAGTTCAGGCAATCGGATTCCTAAATTATGGCTACACCTTC,CSVEVQAIGFLNYGYTF
-,TRBV5-4,TRBJ1-1,-,TGTGCCAGCAGCAGGAAAGGGGTAAACACTGAAGCTTTCTTT,CASSRKGVNTEAFF
-,TRBV7-3,TRBJ2-2,-,TGTGCCAGCAGCTTAAATCGGGCCGGGGAGCTGTTTTTT,CASSLNRAGELFF
-,TRBV12-5,TRBJ1-6,-,TGTGCTAGTGGTTTGGTAGGGGGAGGCAGGGTGAATTCACCCCTCCACTTT,CASGLVGGGRVNSPLHF
-,TRBV15,TRBJ2-7,TRBD1,TGTGCCACCAGCAGAGACCCCCCGGGACAGGCTTACGAGCAGTACTTC,CATSRDPPGQAYEQYF
-,TRBV7-3,TRBJ1-2,TRBD1,TGTGCCAGCAGCCCGGGACAGGCGAACTATGGCTACACCTTC,CASSPGQANYGYTF
-,TRBV2,TRBJ2-2,TRBD2,TGTGCCAGCAGTCCTCATAGCGGGGGCGGAACCGGGGAGCTGTTTTTT,CASSPHSGGGTGELFF
once,TRBV9,TRBJ2-2,-,TGTGCCAGCACCACAGGCAACACCGGGGAGCTGTTTTTT,CASTTGNTGELFF
-,TRBV29-1,TRBJ1-1,TRBD1,TGCAGCGTAGACCAGACAGGGAGGAGAGCTTTCTTT,CSVDQTGRRAFF
-,TRBV6-1,TRBJ2-7,TRBD2,TGTGCCAGCAGTGATTTGGCGGGGGGGATCTCCTACGAGCAGTACTTC,CASSDLAGGISYEQYF
-,TRBV14,TRBJ1-6,-,TGTGCCAGCAGCCAAGATCCTGCCGGGCGCTATAATTCACCCCTCCACTTT,CASSQDPAGRYNSPLHF
-,TRBV5-4,TRBJ1-2,TRBD1,TGTGCCAGCAGCCCCCGGGACAGGGCCGGCGATGGCTACACCTTC,CASSPRDRAGDGYTF
-,TRBV18,TRBJ1-5,-,TGTGCCAGCTCACAGGGGGACATCCGGCAGCCCCAGCATTTT,CASSQGDIRQPQHF
-,TRBV11-3,TRBJ2-2,-,TGTGCCAGCAGCTTAGACCGGGACTCAACCCCATTCACCGGGGAGCTGTTTTTT,CASSLDRDSTPFTGELFF
few,TRBV6-5,TRBJ2-2,TRBD2,TGTGCCAGCAGTTACTCTAGCGGGGGGGCCGGGGAGCTGTTTTTT,CASSYSSGGAGELFF
once,TRBV28,TRBJ1-2,TRBD1,TGTGCCAGCAGTGTTAGAGGGGGGACAGCTTATGGCTACACCTTC,CASSVRGGTAYGYTF
-,TRBV5-6,TRBJ1-2,-,TGTGCCAGCAGCTTGGGGGTCGGCTACACCTTC,CASSLGVGYTF
-,TRBV18,TRBJ1-2,TRBD1,TGTGCCAGCTCACCGGACAGGGCGGCGGCCACCTTC,CASSPDRAAATF
-,TRBV4-1,TRBJ1-2,-,TGCGCCAGCAGCCAGGCCCGAGCTGAGGGCTACACCTTC,CASSQARAEGYTF
-,TRBV4-2,TRBJ2-1,-,TGTGCCAGCAGCCAAGGGACGGGACCCTACAATGAGCAGTTCTTC,CASSQGTGPYNEQFF
-,TRBV27,TRBJ1-5,-,TGTGCCAGCAGTTCATTATATCTGGCAAATCAGCCCCAGCATTTT,CASSSLYLANQPQHF
-,TRBV7-6,TRBJ1-1,TRBD1,TGTGCCAGCAGCTTAGGGGGTTTCGGGACAGTCACTGAAGCTTTCTTT,CASSLGGFGTVTEAFF
-,TRBV11-2,TRBJ2-7,-,TGTGCCAGCAGCGAAGGACAAATTTACGAGCAGTACTTC,CASSEGQIYEQYF
-,TRBV7-6,TRBJ2-7,TRBD2,TGTGCCAGCAGCGCGGGGGACCTGTGGGAGCAGTACTTC,CASSAGDLWEQYF
-,TRBV11-3,TRBJ2-3,-,TGTGCCAGCAGCTTGGGGGCGGGGAGCACAGATACGCAGTATTTT,CASSLGAGSTDTQYF
-,TRBV3-1/TRBV3-2,TRBJ1-3,-,TGTGCCAGCAGCCCGACTGACAGAGACGGAAACACCATATATTTT,CASSPTDRDGNTIYF
-,TRBV18,TRBJ1-5,-,TGTGCCAGCTCACCAGATGGTACAGGCATACAGCCCCAGCATTTT,CASSPDGTGIQPQHF
-,TRBV19,TRBJ1-2,TRBD1,TGTGCCAGTAGTATGGGGACAGGCCTCCTATTCTATGGCTACACCTTC,CASSMGTGLLFYGYTF
-,TRBV27,TRBJ1-1,-,TGTGCCAGCAGTTTAGGTATAAACACTGAAGCTTTCTTT,CASSLGINTEAFF
-,TRBV7-9,TRBJ2-7,TRBD1,TGTGCCAGCAGCTTGGGACAGGGGGCCCTCGAGCAGTACTTC,CASSLGQGALEQYF
-,TRBV9,TRBJ1-1,-,TGTGCCAGCAGCGTCGATGGGGAAATGAACACTGAAGCTTTCTTT,CASSVDGEMNTEAFF
once,TRBV19,TRBJ1-3,-,TGTGCCAGTAGTATCCTGGCTGGGGGAGGAAACACCATATATTTT,CASSILAGGGNTIYF
-,TRBV30,TRBJ2-2,-,TGTGCCTGGAGGCGAGCCAGGGCCGCCGGGGAGCTGTTTTTT,CAWRRARAAGELFF
-,TRBV7-9,TRBJ2-1,-,TGTGCCAGCAGCTCGTACCCCGACAATGAGCAGTTCTTC,CASSSYPDNEQFF
-,TRBV9,TRBJ1-1,-,TGTGCCAGCAGCGTAGCTATATCAACAGGGACGACTGAAGCTTTCTTT,CASSVAISTGTTEAFF
-,TRBV5-1,TRBJ1-2,TRBD1,TGCGCCAGCAGCTTGGATGGCAGGGGGGATGGCTACACCTTC,CASSLDGRGDGYTF
-,TRBV18,TRBJ2-7,-,TGTGCCAGCTCACCGTTTCAATCAAGGGATTTCTCCTACGAGCAGTACTTC,CASSPFQSRDFSYEQYF
-,TRBV4-3,TRBJ2-3,-,TGCGCCAGCAGCCAAGAGATCCCGACGGGGGTCCTACCAGATACGCAGTATTTT,CASSQEIPTGVLPDTQYF
medium-sized,TRBV6-4,TRBJ2-2,-,TGTGCCAGCAGTGACTCGAGACAGGACACCGGGGAGCTGTTTTTT,CASSDSRQDTGELFF
-,TRBV7-3,TRBJ1-1,-,TGTGCCAGCAGCCGAGACGCTCTGAACACTGAAGCTTTCTTT,CASSRDALNTEAFF